A single T cell receptor (beta chain) is shown here with its context. This clonotype was seen a handful of times. Its antigen is not yet known. Per-nucleotide qualities are absent, and no much larger clonotype sits a single base away. This record belongs to a study of blood T cells in healthy people across ages (dated by TCRdb to between 2014 and 2017). Notes on the research overall: In model experiments, template switching captured roughly one uniquely barcoded TCR beta cDNA molecule for every two T cells. The study measured age-related changes in TCR beta repertoire diversity using deep sequencing normalized with unique cDNA molecular identifiers. Donors were grouped into four age groups: young (average 16 years), middle-aged (39), aged (around 60) and long-lived (just over 80). To avoid experimental bias, donors of different ages were randomly spread across the sequencing lanes. Using the same blood draw, the study looked at two additional independent replicas of 1 million unique cDNA reads for two donors, one aged 18 to 30 and the other aged 80 or older. Points the paper makes about the study in general: The long-lived group showed more naive CD4+ T cells, fewer expanded clones and increased TCR diversity than the aged group, suggesting age selection. As age increased, observed TCR beta diversity per million T cells dropped in a roughly linear way, and a significant reduction was already evident by age 40. Since profiling was done on bulk unsorted PBMCs, naive and antigen-experienced compartments could not be conclusively compared. Because the CMV infection status of the donors was unknown, age-related changes in expanded clonotypes may potentially have been confounded. Estimates of total diversity from one million sequenced T cells were regarded as lower bounds and underestimates. The percentage of naive T cells measured by flow cytometry correlated strongly with observed TCR beta diversity.

Libraries were constructed by 5' RACE. TCRdb names Illumina HiSeq 2500 as the instrument used. A second PCR of roughly 6 to 11 cycles was performed with a sample-barcoded 5' primer and a J-beta primer mix. A unique molecular identifier was introduced onto each TCR beta cDNA molecule by a template-switch 5' adaptor carrying 12 random nucleotides. Each sample yielded at least 3 million CDR3-containing paired-end reads. First-strand cDNA was synthesized from all RNA with the Mint cDNA synthesis kit, primed by a TRBC-specific oligonucleotide. After uracil-DNA glycosylase treatment, a first 18-cycle PCR used universal primers M1SS and BC2_uni_R on all cDNA. In the authors' own workflow: For normalization, 1 million high-quality reads were randomly selected from each sample, with every read carrying a distinct molecular identifier. Instead of being binned into consensus sequences, reads that shared molecular identifiers were thrown out. MiTCR, run with a Q25 quality threshold and the strictest error-elimination algorithm, handled CDR3 identification, clonotype clustering and error correction. Lower-bound total TCR beta diversity was estimated with a nonparametric unseen species model using Euler transformation. TCRdb redid the processing of the public reads, applying fastp at Q25 and MiXCR, and retained in-frame beta chains. Rows with a matching CDR3 protein are joined into one entry that keeps the most common DNA and genes. The V and J calls shown here were made by TCRdb, not taken from the authors' results. In all, the sample holds about a million distinct CDR3 sequences, and roughly half of those were seen once. 20% to 25% of the sample is in the top ten clones.

Donors were a few dozen systemically healthy Caucasian individuals from Russia aged roughly 6 to 90 years. Each donor gave about 10 milliliters of peripheral blood, drawn into EDTA-treated Vacutainer tubes. Ficoll-Paque density-gradient centrifugation was used to isolate PBMCs, with at least 6 million obtained per sample. Total RNA, at least 5 micrograms per sample, was extracted from PBMCs with Trizol reagent. For every donor, flow cytometry on a PBMC aliquot measured the percentage of naive CD45RAhigh/CD27high T cells. From the germline V gene (reference sequence), CDR1 is LNHNV and CDR2 is YYDKDF. Between the V and J ends, shortened by 4 bases and 5 bases respectively, the junction contains 23 bases. The cysteine opens and the phenylalanine closes a CDR3 of 17 amino acids. Here the CDR3 DNA is all that survives: 51 bases in frame from base 1.

Recombination linked TRBV15 to TRBJ2-5; 5 matching bases give a weak D call of TRBD2. The origin of this receptor is a woman aged 55-69 years in good health. The specimen was blood. The CDR3 region reads CATSTPLLDRGLETQYF. DNA sequence: TGTGCCACCAGCACACCTCTGTTGGACCGGGGTCTGGAGACCCAGTACTTC.